A single sample is the source of the 11 T cell receptor beta chains below, sequenced in a study of spatial heterogeneity in lung cancer. The time point here: sample taken at primary tumor resection. Whole RNA, isolated from tumor, nontumor lung or frozen PBMC, was sequenced without prior sorting. In TCRdb, the 5' RACE reads were re-called with MiXCR into one record per CDR3 protein. Here the sample spans 2,000 to 3,000 distinct CDR3 sequences, approximately 4.4% being singletons. The sample was normal lung tissue next to the tumor, taken at surgery. Receptor source: a female donor with early-stage non-small cell lung cancer.

This clonotype is labeled medium-sized. This beta chain appears as a stray read in a library generated for alpha chains; its size is not informative. V gene TRBV11-3 combines with J gene TRBJ1-5; D not certain. The V gene's germline CDR1 is SGHNT and CDR2 YENEEA. The CDR3 loop spans 13 amino acids. V dropped 4 bases and J dropped 10 bases, with 14 bases sitting between them. The CDR3 reads CASSSSASTPQHF. The CDR3 region has the DNA TGTGCCAGCAGCTCTTCGGCCTCGACACCCCAGCATTTT. The full variable domain, its missing parts supplied by reference TRBV11-3 and TRBJ1-5, is EAGVVQSPRYKIIEKKQPVAFWCNPISGHNTLYWYLQNLGQGPELLIRYENEEAVDDSQLPKDRFSAERLKGVDSTLKIQPAELGDSAVYLCASSSSASTPQHFGDGTRLSIL.

This clonotype was detected only a few times. Because the library targeted alpha chains, this beta chain is an off-target read whose size means little. This chain uses TRBV6-1 with TRBJ1-1, with 9 bases lining up with TRBD1. Germline values: CDR1 MNHNS, CDR2 SASEGT. J gave up 6 bases and V 7 bases, and 12 bases lay outside the gene matches. The CDR3 covers 15 residues. CDR3 nucleotide sequence: TGTGCCAGCAACCCGGGACAGGGATGGTTGGCTGAAGCTTTCTTT. This sequence encodes CASNPGQGWLAEAFF.

This clonotype showed up many times. Within a library made for alpha chains, this beta chain is off target, and its count is uninformative. This sequence joins TRBV7-9 and TRBJ2-3, with D possibly being TRBD2 (6 bases). Germline assignment: CDR1 SEHNR and CDR2 FQNEAQ (reference sequence). The CDR3 is 16 residues long. V was pared by 8 bases and J by 1 base, with 19 bases between. In DNA, the CDR3 is TGTGCCAGCGATTCATTGGGGGGAGGTCGCACAGATACGCAGTATTTT. Protein: CASDSLGGGRTDTQYF. The variable domain in full, with the rest retrieved from reference TRBV7-9 and TRBJ2-3, is DTGVSQNPRHKITKRGQNVTFRCDPISEHNRLYWYRQTLGQGPEFLTYFQNEAQLEKSRLLSDRFSAERPKGSFSTLEIQRTEQGDSAMYLCASDSLGGGRTDTQYFGPGTRLTVL.

In regard to this clonotype: This beta chain is a stray sequence in a library constructed for alpha chains; its clone size is not meaningful. This chain links TRBV7-2 with TRBJ2-5, with 8 bases aligning to TRBD1. CDR3 length: 13 amino acids. The V segment lost 3 bases and the J segment 4 bases; nucleotides outside the gene matches: 1. CDR1 SGHTA and CDR2 FQGNSA come from the germline V gene. CDR3 amino acids: CASSFTGGETQYF. The CDR3 DNA reads as TGTGCCAGCAGCTTCACAGGGGGAGAGACCCAGTACTTC.

This clonotype is medium-sized by share. A library made for alpha chains picked up this beta chain off target, so its size means little. The J gene is TRBJ2-3, the V gene TRBV18; 8 bases agree with TRBD2. Germline CDR1 and CDR2: KGHSH and LQKENI. CDR3 size: 15 residues. V shed 0 bases, J shed 5 bases, and the junction held 4 bases outside the gene matches. CDR3 in amino acids: CASSPPLGGGDTQYF. DNA of the CDR3: TGTGCCAGCTCACCACCCCTCGGGGGGGGAGATACGCAGTATTTT.

Many counts were recorded for this clonotype. A library made for alpha chains picked up this beta chain off target, so its size means little. The genes are TRBV10-3 and TRBJ1-1; D is possibly TRBD1 (6 bases). The CDR3 totals 13 residues. V lost 6 bases and J 3 bases, leaving 11 bases between the germline ends. Germline V CDR1 and CDR2: ENHRY, SYGVKD. The CDR3 DNA sequence: TGTGCCATCAGGGGGGCGCCGGACACTGAAGCTTTCTTT. Its translation is CAIRGAPDTEAFF.

By its share, this clonotype is medium-sized. The library was prepared for alpha chains; this beta chain is a stray read, so its frequency means little. The chain is built from TRBV5-1 and TRBJ2-7; 9 bases match TRBD1. The CDR3 consists of 15 residues. Trimming took 4 bases from V and 2 from J; bases not matched to a gene: 7. Germline CDR1 reads SGHRS; CDR2 reads YFSETQ. The CDR3 region is CASSTTGTGTYEQYF. DNA of the CDR3: TGCGCCAGCAGCACCACCGGGACAGGGACCTACGAGCAGTACTTC.

By sample fraction, this clonotype is medium-sized. As an off-target read in a library built for alpha chains, this beta chain has a frequency of little significance. This chain joins TRBV11-3 and TRBJ2-1, with TRBD1 as a possible D gene (5 bases). Trimming removed 3 bases at V and 4 bases at J, with 10 bases between. Germline values: CDR1 SGHNT, CDR2 YENEEA. This CDR3 is built from 14 residues. The CDR3 DNA sequence: TGTGCCAGCAGCTTCGCGACAGAATACAATGAGCAGTTCTTC. This sequence encodes CASSFATEYNEQFF.

This clonotype is deemed medium-sized. A library prepared for alpha chains yielded this beta chain as an off-target read; its size is of little meaning. The chain recombines TRBV9 with TRBJ1-2, with D unresolved. Germline V gene sequence: CDR1 SGDLS, CDR2 YYNGEE. The V gene lost 0 bases and the J gene lost 0 bases, with 9 bases spanning the gap. CDR3 size: 15 residues. The chain's CDR3 is CASSVEDGANYGYTF. For the CDR3, the DNA is TGTGCCAGCAGCGTAGAGGACGGAGCTAACTATGGCTACACCTTC.

In its sample, this clonotype is medium-sized. The size of this beta chain means little, since it is a stray read in a library made for alpha chains. The chain recombines TRBV28 with TRBJ2-7; D ambiguous. The CDR3 is 11 residues long. The V gene's germline CDR1 is MDHEN and CDR2 SYDVKM. V lost 6 bases and J lost 0, with 3 bases in between. The CDR3 DNA sequence: TGTGCCAGCAGGGGCTCCTACGAGCAGTACTTC. Its protein is CASRGSYEQYF.

Points on this clonotype: For a library built for alpha chains, this beta chain is a stray read; little rests on its size. This chain links TRBV5-1 with TRBJ2-1, with D perhaps TRBD2 (6 bases). V gave up 0 bases and J gave up 8 bases, with 12 bases separating them. This CDR3 has 14 amino acids. Germline assignment: CDR1 SGHRS and CDR2 YFSETQ. CDR3 nucleotides: TGCGCCAGCAGCTTGGGATGGGGCGGGGATGAGCAGTTCTTC. It codes for CASSLGWGGDEQFF. The entire variable domain, with the rest obtained from reference TRBV5-1 and TRBJ2-1, is as follows: KAGVTQTPRYLIKTRGQQVTLSCSPISGHRSVSWYQQTPGQGLQFLFEYFSETQRNKGNFPGRFSGRQFSNSRSEMNVSTLELGDSALYLCASSLGWGGDEQFFGPGTRLTVL.